These 23 T cell receptor beta chains came from one sample sequenced in a study of monozygotic twins with inflammatory bowel disease. With the 5' RACE reads reprocessed, TCRdb shows one record per CDR3 protein and no DNA. The table lists some 150,000 distinct CDR3 sequences. Sequenced material: blood. These receptors all come from a human donor with ulcerative colitis or Crohn's disease, or a healthy co-twin of an affected twin (not recorded which).

The chain recombines TRBV9 with TRBJ1-1; without DNA, the TCRdb call of TRBD1 cannot be checked. Germline V gene sequence: CDR1 SGDLS, CDR2 YYNGEE. This CDR3 spans 14 amino acids. Here the CDR3 reads CASSIRDGNTEAFF. The full variable domain, its missing parts supplied by reference TRBV9 and TRBJ1-1, is DSGVTQTPKHLITATGQRVTLRCSPRSGDLSVYWYQQSLDQGLQFLIQYYNGEERAKGNILERFSAQQFPDLHSELNLSSLELGDSALYFCASSIRDGNTEAFFGQGTRLTVV.

This sequence joins TRBV5-6 and TRBJ1-6; the TRBD1 assignment by TCRdb is unverifiable without DNA. The V gene's germline CDR1 is SGHDT and CDR2 YYEEEE. The CDR3 extends over 15 amino acids. CDR3 protein: CASSLLDRANSPLHF.

The chain combines TRBV15 with TRBJ1-1. CDR1 is LNHNV and CDR2 is YYDKDF in the germline V gene (reference sequence). This CDR3 is 16 amino acids long. The CDR3 loop is CATSRDGRRLGTEAFF. The whole variable domain, remainder taken from reference TRBV15 and TRBJ1-1, is DAMVIQNPRYQVTQFGKPVTLSCSQTLNHNVMYWYQQKSSQAPKLLFHYYDKDFNNEADTPDNFQSRRPNTSFCFLDIRSPGLGDTAMYLCATSRDGRRLGTEAFFGQGTRLTVV.

The J gene is TRBJ2-7, the V gene TRBV28; TCRdb's D gene call, TRBD1, goes unchecked for lack of DNA. Germline values: CDR1 MDHEN, CDR2 SYDVKM. This CDR3 is 11 amino acids long. Here the CDR3 reads CASSFGGEQYF. Supplemented by reference TRBV28 and TRBJ2-7, the full variable domain reads DVKVTQSSRYLVKRTGEKVFLECVQDMDHENMFWYRQDPGLGLRLIYFSYDVKMKEKGDIPEGYSVSREKKERFSLILESASTNQTSMYLCASSFGGEQYFGPGTRLTVT.

V and J are TRBV5-1 and TRBJ1-6. Germline V CDR1 and CDR2: SGHRS, YFSETQ. The CDR3 runs 16 residues. This CDR3 is CASSLAEFGVGSPLHF.

The chain carries TRBV28 and TRBJ1-2. The V gene's germline CDR1 is MDHEN and CDR2 SYDVKM. The CDR3 spans 14 residues. CDR3 sequence: CASSFSRSNYGYTF.

The V gene is TRBV11-3, the J gene TRBJ1-5. CDR1 SGHNT and CDR2 YENEEA come from the germline V gene. The CDR3 is 16 residues long. The CDR3 spells CASSLKSKASNQPQHF.

The chain joins TRBV5-1 to TRBJ2-5; the D call from TCRdb, TRBD1, cannot be confirmed without DNA. The germline V gene encodes CDR1 SGHRS and CDR2 YFSETQ. The CDR3 is 15 amino acids. CDR3 protein: CASSLAGTQEETQYF.

This chain joins TRBV25-1 and TRBJ1-2. The germline CDR1 and CDR2 sequences are MGHDK and SYGVNS. The CDR3 contains 13 residues. CDR3 protein: CASSGSELYGYTF.

The gene calls are TRBV7-9 and TRBJ1-4. This CDR3 has 12 residues. Germline-derived CDR1 and CDR2 are SEHNR and FQNEAQ (reference sequence). CDR3 loop: CASSFRTEKLFF.

The V gene is TRBV30, the J gene TRBJ2-3; TCRdb names TRBD2, which stays unverified in the absence of DNA. CDR3 length equals 12 residues. Germline CDR1 reads GTSNPN; CDR2 reads SVGIG (reference sequence). This chain's CDR3 is CAWRRAADTQYF.

The J gene is TRBJ1-2, the V gene TRBV6-2 or TRBV6-3. Germline CDR1 is MNHEY and CDR2 is SVGEGT. The CDR3 has 15 amino acids. The CDR3 sequence: CATQRRQGGNYGYTF.

The chain is built from TRBV20-1 and TRBJ1-1; TCRdb selects TRBD1, and the lack of DNA leaves this call unchecked. The CDR3 loop spans 16 amino acids. CDR1 and CDR2 from the germline V gene are DFQATT and SNEGSKA (reference sequence). CDR3 residues: CSARSPGTEFGTEAFF.

The genes are TRBV6-5 and TRBJ2-7; TCRdb's D call of TRBD2 is untestable without DNA. The CDR3 is 15 residues long. Per germline, CDR1 MNHEY and CDR2 SVGAGI. The CDR3 is CASRLAGDSSYEQYF.

The rearrangement uses TRBV6-6 and TRBJ2-2. The CDR3 is 13 amino acids. Germline CDR1 is MNHNY and CDR2 is SVGAGI (reference sequence). The CDR3 loop reads CASMPANTGELFF.

This chain joins TRBV20-1 and TRBJ2-7. Germline V CDR1 and CDR2: DFQATT, SNEGSKA (reference sequence). CDR3 size: 14 residues. The CDR3 loop is CSARDPGGPYEQYF.

The CDR3 reads CASSTGQSANEKLFF. The rearrangement uses TRBV5-1 and TRBJ1-4; there is no DNA to check the TCRdb D call of TRBD1. The germline V gene encodes CDR1 SGHRS and CDR2 YFSETQ. The CDR3 has 15 residues.

The V gene is TRBV20-1, the J gene TRBJ2-1; TCRdb names TRBD2, which stays unverified in the absence of DNA. The CDR3 length is 15 residues. Looked up from germline, CDR1 is DFQATT and CDR2 is SNEGSKA (reference sequence). CDR3 residues: CSAGLAGGPYNEQFF.

This chain connects TRBV27 to TRBJ2-7; TCRdb selects TRBD1, and the lack of DNA leaves this call unchecked. Per the germline V gene, CDR1 is MNHEY and CDR2 is SMNVEV (reference sequence). The length of the CDR3 is 14 residues. The CDR3 loop is CASSLGTVPYEQYF.

V and J are TRBV5-1 and TRBJ2-3; TCRdb outputs TRBD2, but without DNA this stays unchecked. The CDR3 consists of 15 residues. Germline V gene sequence: CDR1 SGHRS, CDR2 YFSETQ. The CDR3 here is CASSQGLAGTDTQYF.

The rearrangement joins TRBV4-1 to TRBJ2-1; TCRdb gives TRBD2 as the D gene, but with no DNA this cannot be confirmed. Germline V gene lookup returns CDR1 MGHRA and CDR2 YSYEKL. The CDR3 contains 15 residues. The CDR3: CASSPGLAGYNEQFF.

The chain is built from TRBV10-2 and TRBJ2-3; the D call of TRBD2 rests on TCRdb alone, since no DNA is present to check it. The CDR3 is 14 residues long. Germline V CDR1 and CDR2: WSHSY, SAAADI. The chain's CDR3 is CASDPSGGSDTQYF.

The chain employs TRBV12-3 or TRBV12-4 and TRBJ2-3; TCRdb reports TRBD1, a call that lacks DNA to check it against. This CDR3 spans 19 amino acids. CDR3 protein: CASSSSGVTQGQLVDTQYF.